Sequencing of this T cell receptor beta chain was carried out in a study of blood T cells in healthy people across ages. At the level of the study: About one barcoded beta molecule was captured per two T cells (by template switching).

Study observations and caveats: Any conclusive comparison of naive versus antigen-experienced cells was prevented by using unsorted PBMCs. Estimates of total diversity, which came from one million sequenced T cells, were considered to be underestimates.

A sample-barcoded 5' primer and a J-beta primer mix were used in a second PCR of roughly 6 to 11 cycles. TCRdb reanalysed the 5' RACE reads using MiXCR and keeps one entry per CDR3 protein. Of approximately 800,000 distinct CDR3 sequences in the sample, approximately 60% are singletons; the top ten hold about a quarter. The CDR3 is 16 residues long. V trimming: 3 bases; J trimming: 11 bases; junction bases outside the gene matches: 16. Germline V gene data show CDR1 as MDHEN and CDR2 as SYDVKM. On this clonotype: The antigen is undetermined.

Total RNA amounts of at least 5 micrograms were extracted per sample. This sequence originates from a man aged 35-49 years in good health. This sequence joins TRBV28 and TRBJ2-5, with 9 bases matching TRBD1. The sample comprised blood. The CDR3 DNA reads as TGTGCCAGCAGTTTCTATAGGACAGGGGCGGACAATGAGCAGTACTTC. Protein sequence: CASSFYRTGADNEQYF.